The clone carrying this T cell receptor (beta chain) was seen a handful of times. The antigen is not known. The sample comes from a study of identical twins. TCRdb analysed the 5' RACE reads with MiXCR anew, one entry per CDR3 protein. The repertoire holds fewer than 550,000 distinct CDR3 sequences, with roughly 15% as singletons. In germline, CDR1 is SGHRS, CDR2 YFSETQ. With V trimmed by 3 bases and J by 7 bases, 14 bases remained unmatched. CDR3 length: 16 residues. General study findings and limits: A lower insertion count was a feature of abundant cord blood beta clonotypes, with no such feature in memory repertoires. Monozygotic twin pairs showed more out-of-frame TCR alpha sharing than models estimated. Without tracking the same donors, conclusions rested on cross-sectional statistical analysis.

These records were also assigned to another study, of yellow fever vaccine responses in identical twins.

The genes are TRBV5-1 and TRBJ2-5, with 8 bases aligning to TRBD2. This sequence was found in a woman aged 18-30 years in good health. Sequenced: CD4+ T cells sorted from blood. This chain's CDR3 is CASSYNPAGAAGTQYF. Written as DNA, the CDR3 is TGCGCCAGCAGCTACAACCCAGCGGGAGCTGCAGGGACCCAGTACTTC.